These T cell receptor beta chains were read from a single sample in a study of CD8 T cells in Susac syndrome. TCRdb processed the immunoSEQ multiplex PCR reads anew with MiXCR; each CDR3 protein has one entry. The repertoire consists of about 300,000 distinct CDR3 sequences, with roughly 85% occurring once and the leading ten covering roughly 0.21%. The material sequenced was CD8+ T cells from PBMCs. Receptors were obtained from a human donor with multiple sclerosis. Each CDR3 is given with its conserved first and last residue.

J gene	V gene	CDR3 protein
TRBJ2-1	TRBV4-2	CASSQAVDEQFF
TRBJ1-1	TRBV4-3	CASSHTRVLGSNTEAFF
TRBJ2-5	TRBV15	CATSRVGMDREETQYF
TRBJ2-1	TRBV12-3/TRBV12-4	CASSDRDRGYNEQFF
TRBJ2-7	TRBV28	CASSLLESGIYEQYF
TRBJ2-6	TRBV28	CASKVSGASGANVLTF
TRBJ1-5	TRBV28	CASSPRGGLQPQHF
TRBJ1-2	TRBV25-1	CASTTGSRGYTF
TRBJ1-2	TRBV14	CASSQDWADTHYLYGYTF
TRBJ2-2	TRBV28	CASRNFFTMTGANTGELFF
TRBJ1-1	TRBV28	CASSLPGGGYTEAFF
TRBJ2-1	TRBV5-5	CASSLAGLAGDNEQFF
TRBJ2-1	TRBV27	CASTPVAGGSYNEQFF
TRBJ1-1	TRBV19	CASTPWTDTNTEAFF
TRBJ2-7	TRBV30	CAWGGGGSPYEQYF
TRBJ2-7	TRBV13	CASSVSLGLRAYEQYF